The entry that follows covers one T cell receptor beta chain sequence. It lacks a known antigen. Base qualities are not at hand, and no much larger clone is one base apart. The sample belongs to a study of blood T cell repertoires in COVID-19 (dated by TCRdb to between 2020 and 2021). Regarding the complete study: Samples covering the acute and convalescent phases of COVID-19 were provided by collaborators in the United States, Italy and Spain. The prospective study material was composed of cDNA or gDNA derived from T cells, B-cell-depleted T cells, or PBMCs. Deeply sampled blood TCRbeta repertoires from subjects exposed to, actively infected with, or recovered from COVID-19 were included in the dataset. The repertoires were released in a freely available public database meant as a resource for research on the immune response to SARS-CoV-2. Samples came from the ongoing ImmuneRACE study (first 160 participants) plus 1,254 subjects from 6 global collaborators. A de-identified subject ID, COVID-19 status, age in years and sex were almost always included in the sample metadata. HLA class I and class II types, where available, came from metadata supplied by the sample provider rather than from assay-based typing.

What the research found in general, with its limitations: Clinical and demographic metadata were provided uncurated, with the amount varying by source and participant.

TCRbeta CDR3 regions were amplified from genomic DNA using the immunoSEQ Assay, a bias-controlled multiplex PCR. On the study's bioinformatics: The number of nucleated cells in each sample was estimated from the amplification of reference gene primers within the assay. Sequence reads were collapsed and filtered to measure the absolute abundance of every unique TCRbeta CDR3 rearrangement. For each sample, productive Simpson clonality was calculated by taking the square root of Simpson's diversity index across productive rearrangements. The source is immuneACCESS, and TCRdb retained only in-frame sequences with V and J called. Part of the clones is not carried over; for the studies checked, unresolved V genes explain less than half of this, and the remainder is unexplained. The V and J calls and clone size were taken over from that table, and D and trimming were inferred from the DNA. The sample contains 200,000 to 250,000 clones, more than 80% of them found a single time. The ten largest clones capture over 6% of the sample.

In Seattle, one collaborating source enrolled patients while the infection was active and tracked those patients longitudinally over the course of disease. Each collaborating institution followed its own protocols to collect whole blood in K2EDTA tubes. For TCRbeta analysis, collaborators shipped samples in one of three forms: frozen whole blood, isolated PBMCs, or DNA extracted from either of those sample types. This clonotype was obtained from a woman over 75 with COVID-19, enrolled during active disease. Sequences were obtained from peripheral blood.

The CDR3 protein is CAIRGFDGGDRTGELFF. The nucleotides read TGTGCCATCAGGGGGTTTGACGGAGGGGATAGGACCGGGGAGCTGTTTTTT. The rearrangement joined TRBV10-3 to TRBJ2-2; 6 matching bases give a weak D call of TRBD2. The germline ends are 22 bases apart after V is trimmed by 6 bases and J by 5 bases. The CDR3 covers 17 residues, taking in both the cysteine and the phenylalanine. Kept here is only the CDR3 DNA, which spans 51 bases and is read in frame from base 1. Per the germline V gene, ENHRY is the CDR1 and SYGVKD is the CDR2.